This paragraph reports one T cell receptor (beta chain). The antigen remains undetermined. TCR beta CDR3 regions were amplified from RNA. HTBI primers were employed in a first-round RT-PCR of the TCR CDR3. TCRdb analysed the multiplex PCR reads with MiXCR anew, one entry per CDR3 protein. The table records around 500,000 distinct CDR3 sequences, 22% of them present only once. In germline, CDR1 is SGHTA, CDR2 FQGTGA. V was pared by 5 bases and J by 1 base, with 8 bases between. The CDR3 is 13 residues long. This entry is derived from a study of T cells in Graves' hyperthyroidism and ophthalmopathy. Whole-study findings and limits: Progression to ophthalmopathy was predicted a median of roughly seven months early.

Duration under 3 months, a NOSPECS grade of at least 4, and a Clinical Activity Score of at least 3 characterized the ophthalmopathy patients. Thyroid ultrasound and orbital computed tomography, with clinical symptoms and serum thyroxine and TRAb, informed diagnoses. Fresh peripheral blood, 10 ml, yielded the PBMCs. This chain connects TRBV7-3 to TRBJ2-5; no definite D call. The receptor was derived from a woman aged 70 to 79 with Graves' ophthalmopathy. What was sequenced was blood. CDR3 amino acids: CASSPTVQETQYF. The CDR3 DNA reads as TGTGCCAGCAGCCCGACGGTCCAAGAGACCCAGTACTTC.